This T cell receptor (beta chain) was documented in a study of lymphopenia after photon versus proton radiotherapy. Assay used: immunoSEQ multiplex PCR; TCRdb lists only in-frame clones, some missing. The sample holds approximately 71,000 clones; roughly 91% are singletons and the top ten take about 3.1%. Points on this clone: Antigen specificity is unknown.

Whole-study results and caveats: Photon-treated patients lost naive T cells and TCR diversity; proton-treated stayed stable.

This TCR came from a woman in her seventies with pancreatic cancer. The sequencing here drew on peripheral blood, taken from a patient treated with photon-based radiotherapy.

As DNA, the CDR3 is TGTGCCAGCAGCTTAGATATGAGGGATGAGCAGTTCTTC. Its protein product is CASSLDMRDEQFF. The chain recombines TRBV11-2 with TRBJ2-1, with D possibly being TRBD2 (5 bases). The CDR3 extends over 13 amino acids. Between the trimmed V and J ends, which lost 0 bases and 8 bases, there was a span of 8 bases. Germline V gene data show CDR1 as SGHAT and CDR2 as FQNNGV.